This T cell receptor (beta chain) was recorded in a study of blood T cell repertoires in COVID-19. Study-level information: Samples of COVID-19 (acute and convalescent) were obtained from the United States, Italy and Spain. T cells, B-cell-depleted T cells, or PBMCs provided the cDNA or gDNA that served as material.

Per the study methods: Reference gene primer amplification gave estimated nucleated cell counts. Using immunoSEQ multiplex PCR, the repertoire was profiled, and TCRdb retains in-frame clones only, with some absent. The V and J calls and the clone size are those of that table, but D and trimming were determined from the DNA. Of 68,000 or so clones in the sample, approximately 79% were seen once. The length of the CDR3 is 16 residues. The V and J ends lost 5 bases and 4 bases, in that order; junction bases with no gene match: 15. CDR1 SGHRS and CDR2 YFSETQ come from the germline V gene. This TCR derives from a woman aged 50 to 60 with acute or convalescent COVID-19. V gene TRBV5-1 combines with J gene TRBJ2-7; 7 nucleotides match TRBD2. The sample taken for sequencing was peripheral blood. The CDR3 region is CASRRLGSGDNYEQYF. CDR3 nucleotides: TGCGCCAGCAGACGGCTGGGGAGCGGGGATAATTACGAGCAGTACTTC.